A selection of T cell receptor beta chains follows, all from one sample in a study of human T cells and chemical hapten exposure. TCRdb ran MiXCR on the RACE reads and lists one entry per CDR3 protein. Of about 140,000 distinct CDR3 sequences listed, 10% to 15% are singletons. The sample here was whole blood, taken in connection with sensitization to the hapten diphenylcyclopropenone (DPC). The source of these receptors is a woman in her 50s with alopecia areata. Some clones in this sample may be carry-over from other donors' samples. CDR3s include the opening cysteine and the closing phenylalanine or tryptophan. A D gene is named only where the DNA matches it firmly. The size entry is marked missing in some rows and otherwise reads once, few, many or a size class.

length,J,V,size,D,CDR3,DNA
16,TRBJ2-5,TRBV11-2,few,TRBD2,CASRGSGGALEETQYF,TGTGCCAGCAGGGGGAGCGGGGGCGCGTTAGAAGAGACCCAGTACTTC
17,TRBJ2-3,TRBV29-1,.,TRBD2,CSVGGSGTSGPTDTQYF,TGCAGCGTTGGGGGTTCCGGGACTAGCGGACCCACAGATACGCAGTATTTT
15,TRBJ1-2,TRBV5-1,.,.,CASSSFPREEGGYTF,TGCGCCAGCAGCTCCTTCCCCAGGGAAGAGGGTGGCTACACCTTC
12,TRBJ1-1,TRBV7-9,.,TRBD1,CASSSTGGEAFF,TGTGCCAGCAGCTCTACAGGGGGCGAAGCTTTCTTT
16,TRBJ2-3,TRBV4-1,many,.,CASSLVATTSTDTQYF,TGCGCCAGCAGCCTAGTAGCGACTACTAGCACAGATACGCAGTATTTT
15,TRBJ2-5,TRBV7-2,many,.,CASSLARALSETQYF,TGTGCCAGCAGCTTAGCGCGAGCCCTTAGTGAGACCCAGTACTTC
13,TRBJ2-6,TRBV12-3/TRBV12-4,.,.,CASSLRVVNVLTF,TGTGCCAGCAGTTTAAGGGTTGTCAACGTCCTGACTTTC
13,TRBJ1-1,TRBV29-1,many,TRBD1,CSAQQGGSTEAFF,TGCAGCGCACAACAGGGGGGTAGCACTGAAGCTTTCTTT
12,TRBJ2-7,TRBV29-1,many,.,CSAGDGQREQYF,TGCAGCGCTGGGGACGGACAGAGGGAGCAGTACTTC
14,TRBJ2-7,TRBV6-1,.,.,CASSYGRLLYEQYF,TGTGCCAGCTCTTACGGGCGGTTACTCTACGAGCAGTACTTC
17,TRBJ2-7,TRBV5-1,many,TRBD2,CASSSGLAGGPPYEQYF,TGCGCCAGCAGCTCCGGACTAGCGGGAGGGCCCCCCTACGAGCAGTACTTC
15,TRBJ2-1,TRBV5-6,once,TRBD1,CASSLAGQGYNEQFF,TGTGCCAGCAGCTTGGCGGGACAGGGATACAATGAGCAGTTCTTC
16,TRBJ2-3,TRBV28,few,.,CASSSRTAEGRYTQYF,TGTGCCAGCAGTTCCCGGACAGCGGAGGGACGATATACGCAGTATTTT
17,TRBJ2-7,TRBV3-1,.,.,CASSQALSGHRTYEQYF,TGTGCCAGCAGCCAAGCCCTTTCGGGACATCGAACCTACGAGCAGTACTTC
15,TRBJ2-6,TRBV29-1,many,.,CSVAPQGSGANVLTF,TGCAGCGTCGCCCCCCAGGGGTCTGGGGCCAACGTCCTGACTTTC
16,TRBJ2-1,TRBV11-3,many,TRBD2,CASSLMSLAGYNEQFF,TGTGCCAGCAGCTTAATGTCACTAGCGGGATACAATGAGCAGTTCTTC
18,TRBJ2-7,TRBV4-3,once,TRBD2,CASSQTSLAGEGPYEQYF,TGCGCCAGCAGCCAAACAAGCCTAGCGGGAGAGGGGCCCTACGAGCAGTACTTC
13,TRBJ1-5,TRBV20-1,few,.,CSAPRAPDQPQHF,TGCAGTGCCCCGAGGGCCCCAGATCAGCCCCAGCATTTT